A selection of T cell receptor beta chains follows, all from one sample in a study of identical twins. TCRdb ran MiXCR on the 5' RACE reads and lists one entry per CDR3 protein. The sample lists fewer than 800,000 distinct CDR3 sequences, less than 9% occurring once. In addition, the sample was reused for a study of yellow fever vaccine responses in identical twins.

The specimen sequenced was PBMCs. Receptors were obtained from a woman aged 18-30 years in good health. CDR3s include the opening cysteine and the closing phenylalanine or tryptophan. The D gene is left open where the match is weak. Only part of the rows carry a size: once, few, many, or a class if the clone is expanded.

J	length	D	size	V	DNA	CDR3
TRBJ1-4	15	TRBD1	few	TRBV12-3/TRBV12-4	TGTGCCAGCAGTTCACAGGGGATAACTAATGAAAAACTGTTTTTT	CASSSQGITNEKLFF
TRBJ1-4	12	.	few	TRBV10-3	TGTGCCATCAGTGTGGATAATGAAAAACTGTTTTTT	CAISVDNEKLFF
TRBJ1-3	15	.	many	TRBV20-1	TGCAGTGCTAGCGAGGGACTGTCCTCTGGAAACACCATATATTTT	CSASEGLSSGNTIYF
TRBJ2-6	15	.	few	TRBV20-1	TGCAGTGCTAGGGCTCAGGGCTCTGGGGCCAACGTCCTGACTTTC	CSARAQGSGANVLTF
TRBJ2-5	14	.	few	TRBV15	TGTGCCACCAGCAGAGGGGGTCTACAAGAGACCCAGTACTTC	CATSRGGLQETQYF
TRBJ2-3	18	.	.	TRBV11-1	TGTGCCAGCAGCAGTCTCGCCCCGGTCAGCGGGCCCACAGATACGCAGTATTTT	CASSSLAPVSGPTDTQYF
TRBJ1-1	10	.	many	TRBV20-1	TGCAGTGCAAAGGAGATTGAAGCTTTCTTT	CSAKEIEAFF
TRBJ1-1	12	.	many	TRBV2	TGTGCCAGCAGTGAAGGGAACACTGAAGCTTTCTTT	CASSEGNTEAFF
TRBJ2-2	20	TRBD2	few	TRBV11-2	TGTGCCAGCAGCTTAAAGGGGCTAGCGGGGGCCCTTATGAACACCGGGGAGCTGTTTTTT	CASSLKGLAGALMNTGELFF
TRBJ2-1	12	.	few	TRBV5-1	TGCGCCAGCAGCTTGCAGCATAATGAGCAGTTCTTC	CASSLQHNEQFF
TRBJ1-1	13	TRBD1	many	TRBV7-9	TGTGCCAGCAGGGGACAGGGAGCGACTGAAGCTTTCTTT	CASRGQGATEAFF
TRBJ2-1	16	TRBD2	.	TRBV7-9	TGTGCCAGCAGCTCGCTCGGCCAGCGGGAGGTTAATGAGCAGTTCTTC	CASSSLGQREVNEQFF
TRBJ2-2	20	.	many	TRBV5-1	TGCGCCAGCAGCTCGGCGGCGGGGAGGAAGACTGGGAAGAACACCGGGGAGCTGTTTTTT	CASSSAAGRKTGKNTGELFF
TRBJ2-7	13	.	few	TRBV20-1	TGCAGTGCAATATTAATCAGCTCCTACGAGCAGTACTTC	CSAILISSYEQYF
TRBJ2-1	14	.	many	TRBV28	TGTGCCAGCAGTTTAGTTAACCCCGGGAATGAGCAGTTCTTC	CASSLVNPGNEQFF
TRBJ1-2	16	.	many	TRBV29-1	TGCAGCGTTGGTGAGTTCGGCGCCCGAGCTAACTATGGCTACACCTTC	CSVGEFGARANYGYTF
TRBJ2-7	17	TRBD1	few	TRBV3-1	TGTGCCAGCAGCCCGAACGGACAGGGATCGATATCCTACGAGCAGTACTTC	CASSPNGQGSISYEQYF
TRBJ2-1	16	TRBD2	.	TRBV7-8	TGTGCCAGCAGCTTTCAGGGACCGAGTAGCGGGAGTGAGCAGTTCTTC	CASSFQGPSSGSEQFF
TRBJ2-7	14	TRBD1	few	TRBV12-3/TRBV12-4	TGTGCCAGTTCCGGGGGACAGGGCCTCTACGAGCAGTACTTC	CASSGGQGLYEQYF
TRBJ1-1	12	.	.	TRBV2	TGTGCCAGCAGTGCGGATTACAAGGAAGCTTTCTTT	CASSADYKEAFF
TRBJ2-2	18	.	.	TRBV7-2	TGTGCCAGCAGCTCCCATGTAGTCGGACTCCAACATGCCGGGGAGCTGTTTTTT	CASSSHVVGLQHAGELFF
TRBJ2-1	13	.	many	TRBV12-3/TRBV12-4	TGTGCCAGCAATCCCCCATCACAACCTAAGCAGTTCTTC	CASNPPSQPKQFF
TRBJ2-1	16	.	many	TRBV3-1	TGTGCCAGCAGCCACGCCGGGACTCTCTCCTACAATGAGCAGTTCTTC	CASSHAGTLSYNEQFF